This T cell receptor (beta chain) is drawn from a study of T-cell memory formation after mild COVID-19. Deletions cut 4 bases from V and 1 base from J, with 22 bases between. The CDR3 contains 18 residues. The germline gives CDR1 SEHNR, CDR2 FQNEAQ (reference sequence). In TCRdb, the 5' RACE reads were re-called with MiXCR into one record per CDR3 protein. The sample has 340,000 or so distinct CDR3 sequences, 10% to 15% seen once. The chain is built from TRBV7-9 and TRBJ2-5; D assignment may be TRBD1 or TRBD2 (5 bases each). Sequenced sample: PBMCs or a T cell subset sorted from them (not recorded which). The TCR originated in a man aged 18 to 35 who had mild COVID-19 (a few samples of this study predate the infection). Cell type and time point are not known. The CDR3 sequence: CASSSIEGPGPGQETQYF. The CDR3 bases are TGTGCCAGCAGCTCCATAGAGGGGCCGGGCCCAGGCCAAGAGACCCAGTACTTC.